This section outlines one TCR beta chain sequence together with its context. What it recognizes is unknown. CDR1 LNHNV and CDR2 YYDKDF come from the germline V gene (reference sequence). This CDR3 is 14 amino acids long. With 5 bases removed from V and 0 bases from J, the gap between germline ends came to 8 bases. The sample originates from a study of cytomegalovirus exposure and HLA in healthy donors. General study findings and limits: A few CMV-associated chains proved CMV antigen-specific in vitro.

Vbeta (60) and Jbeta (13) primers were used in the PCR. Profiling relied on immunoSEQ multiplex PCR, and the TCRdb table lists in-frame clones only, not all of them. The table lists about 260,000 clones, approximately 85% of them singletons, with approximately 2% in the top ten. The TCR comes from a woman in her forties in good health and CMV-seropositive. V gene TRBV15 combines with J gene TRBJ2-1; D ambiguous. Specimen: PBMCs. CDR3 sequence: CATSETGSYNEQFF. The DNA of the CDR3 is TGTGCCACCAGCGAAACCGGCTCCTACAATGAGCAGTTCTTC.